This T cell receptor (beta chain) was captured in a study of cytomegalovirus exposure and HLA in healthy donors. Study-wide background: Genotyping of 400 or so donors showed that about 79% belonged to the Caucasian-associated ancestry cluster. Study-level points and caveats: In an earlier analysis, about 90% or about 30%: the productive usage of most TCR beta V segments. One variant, a missense change in DCLRE1C, was linked in a later analysis to TCR beta V- and J-gene trimming.

The V end was cut by 11 bases, the J end by 6 bases, with 23 bases between. The CDR3 length is 14 residues. The germline gives CDR1 PRHDT, CDR2 FYEKMQ (reference sequence). Of note for this clone: No antigen is known for it.

Donors were nominally healthy when sampled, though unrecorded immune exposures were likely. This PCR relied on a set of 60 Vbeta primers and 13 Jbeta primers. Assay used: immunoSEQ multiplex PCR; TCRdb lists only in-frame clones, some missing. Seen here are some 200,000 clones, 75% to 90% observed once, and the top ten hold around 2.7%. The specimen sequenced was PBMCs. The source is a woman between 40 and 50 years old in good health and CMV-seronegative. The chain joins TRBV13 to TRBJ2-7, with TRBD2 as a possible D gene (6 bases). The DNA of the CDR3 is TGTGCCGGGGGGATGCGGCAGGGAAGAGGCGAGCAGTACTTC. Amino acids: CAGGMRQGRGEQYF.